This TCR beta chain is from a study of T-cell reconstitution after alpha-beta-depleted transplantation in children. For TCRbeta, the library was prepared with unique molecular identifiers. TCRdb ran MiXCR on the PCR reads and lists one entry per CDR3 protein. The repertoire has a few hundred thousand distinct CDR3 sequences, 13% of them found once; the top ten carry about 2%. The CDR3 sequence is 13 residues long. CDR1 is MGHDK, CDR2 SYGVNS, per germline. Trimming took off 8 bases at V and 7 bases at J, with 17 bases between the two ends. The receptor's source is a male patient aged 10-17 years who had a stem cell transplant for acute myeloid leukemia, so the T cells may come from the graft donor. The material was PBMCs, mostly from graft donor cells, obtained 360 days after TCRalphabeta/CD19-depleted stem cell transplant. The rearrangement uses TRBV25-1 and TRBJ1-1, with D possibly TRBD1 on 6 matching bases. CDR3 in amino acids: CASVSQRGIEAFF. CDR3 coding DNA: TGTGCCAGCGTTAGCCAGAGGGGGATTGAAGCTTTCTTT.